This passage covers 12 T cell receptor beta chains from one sample sequenced in a study of HIV-infected patients and healthy controls. About 500 ng RNA was reverse transcribed with alpha and beta constant-region primers. Each of the alpha and beta chains got its own library through chain-specific third strand synthesis with indices. TCRdb recomputed calls from the 5' RACE reads with MiXCR, one row per CDR3 protein. This sample has about 18,000 distinct CDR3 sequences, with around 8.2% found just once. No cell fractionation was done, so the repertoire covers all unsorted peripheral blood T cells. The sequencing input was blood. The receptor set was obtained from an adult in good health.

This clonotype was seen many times. The V and J genes are TRBV18 and TRBJ2-1; D is uncertain. The V gene's germline CDR1 is KGHSH and CDR2 LQKENI. The CDR3 contains 13 residues. With 2 bases removed from V and 2 bases from J, the gap between germline ends came to 4 bases. CDR3 DNA sequence: TGTGCCAGCTCACCAACTCCCTACAATGAGCAGTTCTTC. Encoded protein: CASSPTPYNEQFF.

This clonotype was recorded at least ten times. The V gene is TRBV6-1, the J gene TRBJ2-7; TRBD1 or TRBD2 may be the D gene (5 bases each). V shed 4 bases and J shed 4 bases, with 23 bases lying between them. The CDR3 contains 17 residues. CDR1 and CDR2 from the germline V gene are MNHNS and SASEGT. The CDR3 reads CASSVSRGPPNGYEQYF. The CDR3 bases are TGTGCCAGCAGTGTTTCCCGGGGACCCCCGAACGGATACGAGCAGTACTTC.

This clonotype showed up many times. The V gene is TRBV12-3 or TRBV12-4, the J gene TRBJ1-5; TRBD1 might be the D (5 bases). The CDR3 sequence is 14 residues long. V lost 5 bases and J lost 11, with 19 bases in between. CDR3 loop: CASSGAWTPETQHF. The CDR3 DNA reads TGTGCCAGCAGTGGGGCATGGACACCAGAGACCCAGCATTTT.

The CDR3 coding sequence is TGTGCCAGCAGTACCGGGGGGGGAACTGAAGCTTTCTTT. This gives the protein CASSTGGGTEAFF. V is TRBV28 and J is TRBJ1-1; D possibly corresponds to TRBD1 (5 bases). Trimming took 5 bases from V and 5 from J, leaving 12 bases between them. Germline CDR1 is MDHEN and CDR2 is SYDVKM. The length of the CDR3 is 13 residues.

This clonotype was recorded at least ten times. The CDR3 sequence is CSVVRGMAAEQFF. In nucleotides, the CDR3 is TGCAGCGTTGTAAGGGGGATGGCTGCTGAGCAGTTCTTC. The V and J genes are TRBV29-1 and TRBJ2-1, with D maybe TRBD1 (6 bases). V was cut by 4 bases and J by 9 bases, with 16 bases left in between. Per the germline V gene, CDR1 is SQVTM and CDR2 is ANQGSEA. CDR3 length equals 13 residues.

By sample share, this clonotype is medium-sized. The CDR3 region is CATSDLSGGNEQFF. The CDR3 nucleotides are TGTGCCACCAGTGATTTGTCTGGTGGGAATGAGCAGTTCTTC. V and J are TRBV24-1 and TRBJ2-1; D uncertain. This CDR3 spans 14 amino acids. The V end was cut by 0 bases, the J end by 7 bases, with 9 bases between. The germline V gene has CDR1 KGHDR and CDR2 SFDVKD.

This clonotype has at least ten counts. CDR3 region: CASSTLIRAGASDTQYF. The CDR3 DNA reads as TGTGCCAGCTCTACCCTAATAAGAGCGGGAGCCTCAGATACGCAGTATTTT. The chain is built from TRBV7-2 and TRBJ2-3; TRBD2 agrees at 8 bases. The CDR3 is 17 residues long. The V gene end was trimmed by 8 bases and the J gene end by 4 bases; junction bases not matched to a gene: 17. CDR1 is SGHTA and CDR2 is FQGNSA in the germline V gene.

This clonotype was recorded at least ten times. The gene calls are TRBV5-1 and TRBJ2-3; D remains unclear. The CDR3 sequence is 13 residues long. CDR1 is SGHRS, CDR2 YFSETQ, per germline. Trimming removed 0 bases from V and 1 base from J, with 3 bases in between. CDR3 residues: CASSLGGTDTQYF. As DNA, the CDR3 is TGCGCCAGCAGCTTGGGGGGCACAGATACGCAGTATTTT.

This clonotype was seen at least ten times. The chain links TRBV27 to TRBJ1-2, with TRBD1 identical over 9 bases. Germline V gives CDR1 MNHEY, CDR2 SMNVEV (reference sequence). The V segment lost 6 bases and the J segment 3 bases; nucleotides outside the gene matches: 5. The CDR3 is 14 amino acids. CDR3 sequence: CASSQQGAYYGYTF. The CDR3 nucleotides are TGTGCCAGCAGCCAACAGGGGGCTTACTATGGCTACACCTTC.

This clonotype is termed medium-sized. The chain couples TRBV27 to TRBJ2-3, with 12 bases matching TRBD1. Germline V lookup: CDR1 MNHEY, CDR2 SMNVEV (reference sequence). The CDR3 contains 16 residues. V gave up 6 bases and J gave up 5 bases; unmatched junction bases: 9. CDR3 loop: CASRSPGTGGGDTQYF. The DNA of the CDR3 is TGTGCCAGCAGATCTCCCGGGACAGGGGGCGGAGATACGCAGTATTTT.

The CDR3 reads CAISRTIGAEAFF. DNA of the CDR3: TGTGCCATCAGCCGGACGATTGGGGCTGAAGCTTTCTTT. This chain uses TRBV10-3 with TRBJ1-1; the D is unclear. V dropped 6 bases and J dropped 6 bases, with 14 bases sitting between them. In germline, CDR1 is ENHRY, CDR2 SYGVKD. This CDR3 is built from 13 residues.

This clonotype has ten or more counts. The chain has TRBV28 and TRBJ2-2, with TRBD2 matching over 7 bases. The V gene's germline CDR1 is MDHEN and CDR2 SYDVKM. The V segment lost 5 bases and the J segment 6 bases; nucleotides outside the gene matches: 3. The CDR3 covers 13 residues. CDR3 amino acids: CASSQGLSGELFF. The CDR3 nucleotides are TGTGCCAGCAGTCAGGGACTATCCGGGGAGCTGTTTTTT.